The source of this T cell receptor beta chain is a study of monozygotic twins with inflammatory bowel disease. The CDR3 is 12 residues long. Germline V gene sequence: CDR1 SGHVS, CDR2 FNYEAQ. Each CDR3 protein gets one entry in TCRdb, which reprocessed the 5' RACE reads and gives no DNA. The listing contains about 210,000 distinct CDR3 sequences. The material sequenced was blood. V usage is TRBV7-6 and J usage is TRBJ2-1; TCRdb names TRBD1, which stays unverified in the absence of DNA. This clonotype originated in a human donor with ulcerative colitis or Crohn's disease, or a healthy co-twin of an affected twin (not recorded which). The CDR3: CASSLSRGEQFF.